These 13 T cell receptor beta chains came from one sample sequenced in a study of shared clonotypes between healthy human individuals. Sequencing used immunoSEQ multiplex PCR; TCRdb keeps in-frame clones, though not all of them. Here the sample spans approximately 1,000,000 clones, about 72% being singletons. Sequences were obtained from memory CD4+ T cells from PBMCs. Subset given: CD45RA-negative fraction. All receptors derive from a man aged 18 to 30 in good health. Some clones in this sample may be carry-over from other donors' samples.

The rearrangement links TRBV20-1 to TRBJ2-1; D unresolved. Looked up from germline, CDR1 is DFQATT and CDR2 is SNEGSKA (reference sequence). Trimming shortened V by 3 bases and J by 7 bases, and 7 bases separated the two germline ends. The CDR3 length is 11 residues. CDR3 amino acids: CSASIANEQFF. The CDR3 DNA sequence: TGCAGTGCTAGTATCGCTAATGAGCAGTTCTTC.

This chain joins TRBV20-1 and TRBJ2-1; D ambiguous. The CDR3 sequence is 11 residues long. Deletions cut 4 bases from V and 5 bases from J, with 6 bases between. Germline-derived CDR1 and CDR2 are DFQATT and SNEGSKA (reference sequence). The CDR3 region has the DNA TGCAGTGCTACCGGAAACAATGAGCAGTTCTTC. Translating gives CSATGNNEQFF.

The CDR3 is CAWRPIRDHPDTQYF. The CDR3 region has the DNA TGTGCCTGGAGACCCATACGGGATCACCCAGATACGCAGTATTTT. This sequence joins TRBV30 and TRBJ2-3, with D possibly matching TRBD2 (5 bases). The V and J ends lost 3 bases and 4 bases respectively, with 17 bases between them. The CDR3 loop spans 15 amino acids. Germline V gene lookup returns CDR1 GTSNPN and CDR2 SVGIG (reference sequence).

The CDR3 DNA is TGTGCCAGCAGCTTAGAACGGACAGATACGCAGTATTTT. As protein: CASSLERTDTQYF. The chain carries TRBV7-7 and TRBJ2-3; D is undetermined. The CDR3 is 13 amino acids. Trimming removed 1 base at V and 3 bases at J, with 5 bases between. CDR1 and CDR2 from the germline V gene are SSHAT and FNYEAQ (reference sequence).

This clone was counted between two and nine times. CDR3 in amino acids: CASRGGGSNQPQHF. The CDR3 DNA is TGTGCCAGCAGAGGGGGGGGTAGCAATCAGCCCCAGCATTTT. V and J are TRBV2 and TRBJ1-5; possibly TRBD1 for D (6 bases). The CDR3 is made up of 14 amino acids. The germline V gene has CDR1 SNHLY and CDR2 FYNNEI. Trimming stripped 6 bases from V and 0 bases from J, with 9 bases between.

A few counts support this clone. The chain links TRBV5-1 to TRBJ2-7; possible D gene TRBD2, 5 bases. V was shortened by 2 bases and J by 3 bases, with 12 bases between the two germline ends. The V gene's germline CDR1 is SGHRS and CDR2 YFSETQ. CDR3 length equals 14 residues. CDR3 bases: TGCGCCAGCAGCTTAGGAGACGCGGGCTACGAGCAGTACTTC. This gives the protein CASSLGDAGYEQYF.

This clone appeared a single time. The J gene is TRBJ1-2, the V gene TRBV6-1; possibly TRBD1 for D (5 bases). Germline V CDR1 and CDR2: MNHNS, SASEGT. Trimming took 5 bases from V and 6 from J, leaving 16 bases between them. The CDR3 length is 14 residues. The chain's CDR3 is CASSPHVAGDGYTF. The CDR3 region has the DNA TGTGCCAGCAGTCCCCACGTTGCGGGGGATGGCTACACCTTC.

This chain joins TRBV30 and TRBJ2-6, with TRBD1 as a possible D gene (5 bases). Germline V lookup: CDR1 GTSNPN, CDR2 SVGIG (reference sequence). The CDR3 loop spans 15 amino acids. The V end lost 3 bases, the J end lost 0 bases, and 9 bases lay between the germline ends. The CDR3 nucleotides read TGTGCCTGGAGCGAAGACAGCTCTGGGGCCAACGTCCTGACTTTC. This codes for CAWSEDSSGANVLTF.

This clone was counted between two and nine times. The chain carries TRBV4-2 and TRBJ1-3; the D is unclear. The germline V and J ends were trimmed by 1 base and 2 bases, with 9 bases remaining between them. Germline CDR1 reads LGHNA; CDR2 reads YNFKEQ. This CDR3 is 15 amino acids long. CDR3 region: CASSQVLGAGNTIYF. The CDR3 nucleotides are TGTGCCAGCAGCCAAGTTCTCGGTGCTGGAAACACCATATATTTT.

This clone appeared many times. V gene TRBV10-3 combines with J gene TRBJ1-1, with D possibly matching TRBD1 (6 bases). CDR3 length: 13 amino acids. CDR1 is ENHRY, CDR2 SYGVKD, per germline. The ends were cut back, 8 bases at V and 5 bases at J, with 15 bases in the middle. The CDR3 DNA reads TGTGCCATCCAGGGGTCTGGTAGTACTGAAGCTTTCTTT. Translation gives CAIQGSGSTEAFF.

A remark on this clone: A read error may be the cause here, since a much bigger clone is one base away. The chain is built from TRBV11-2 and TRBJ2-5; D ambiguous. CDR3 size: 12 residues. From germline, CDR1 is SGHAT and CDR2 FQNNGV. V was pared by 3 bases and J by 5 bases, with 7 bases between. The CDR3 region has the DNA TGTGCCAGCAGCTTTACACCGGAGACCCAGTACTTC. Translated: CASSFTPETQYF. The whole variable domain, remainder taken from reference TRBV11-2 and TRBJ2-5, is EAGVAQSPRYKIIEKRQSVAFWCNPISGHATLYWYQQILGQGPKLLIQFQNNGVVDDSQLPKDRFSAERLKGVDSTLKIQPAKLEDSAVYLCASSFTPETQYFGPGTRLLVL.

Notes on this clone: A junction boundary mismatches the germline segment, possibly from a read error. The V gene is TRBV10-2, the J gene TRBJ2-7; perhaps TRBD1 as D (5 bases). CDR1 WSHSY and CDR2 SAAADI come from the germline V gene. This CDR3 is 14 amino acids long. CDR3 residues: CASSDKGSPSEQYF. CDR3 nucleotide sequence: TGTGCCAGCAGTGACAAGGGGTCCCCCTCCGAGCAGTACTTC.

V and J are TRBV7-2 and TRBJ2-1; TRBD2 matches at 11 bases. J lost 0 bases, V lost 2 bases, and 6 bases had no gene match. The CDR3 extends over 18 amino acids. Germline V gene data show CDR1 as SGHTA and CDR2 as FQGNSA. The CDR3 is CASSLLPSGRFSYNEQFF. The DNA of the CDR3 is TGTGCCAGCAGCTTACTTCCTAGCGGGAGGTTCTCCTACAATGAGCAGTTCTTC.